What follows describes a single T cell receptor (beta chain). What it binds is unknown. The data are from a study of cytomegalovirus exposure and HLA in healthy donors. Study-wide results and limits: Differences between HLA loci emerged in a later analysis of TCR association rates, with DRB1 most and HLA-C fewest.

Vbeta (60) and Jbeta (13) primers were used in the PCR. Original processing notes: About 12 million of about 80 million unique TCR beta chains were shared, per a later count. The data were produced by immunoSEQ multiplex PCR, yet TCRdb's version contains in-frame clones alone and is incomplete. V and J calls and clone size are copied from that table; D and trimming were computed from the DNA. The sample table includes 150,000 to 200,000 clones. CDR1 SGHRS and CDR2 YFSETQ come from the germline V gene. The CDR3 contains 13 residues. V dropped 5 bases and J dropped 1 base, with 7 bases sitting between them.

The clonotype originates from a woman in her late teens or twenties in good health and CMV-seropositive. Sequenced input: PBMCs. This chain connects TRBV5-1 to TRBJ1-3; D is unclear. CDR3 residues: CASRTSSGNTIYF. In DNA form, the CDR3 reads TGCGCCAGCAGAACAAGTTCTGGAAACACCATATATTTT.